These 6 T cell receptor beta chains share one sample of origin, sequenced in a study of blood T cell repertoires in COVID-19 (dated by TCRdb to the early 2020s). The library was prepared using the immunoSEQ multiplex PCR assay. TCRdb limited this immuneACCESS table to in-frame rearrangements with V and J called. A share of clones is missing; checked studies link under half to unresolved V genes, and the rest is unexplained. The sample contains 200,000 to 300,000 clones, about 91% of them found a single time. The ten largest account for about 2.5% of the sample. The sequenced sample was peripheral blood. These receptors were taken from a person aged 18 to 35 with COVID-19, enrolled during active disease.

The chain combines TRBV30 with TRBJ1-2, with TRBD1 matching 7 bases. The CDR3 is 15 residues long. Germline V gene data show CDR1 as GTSNPN and CDR2 as SVGIG (reference sequence). V was clipped by 0 bases and J by 9 bases; unmatched bases: 13. The CDR3 here is CAWSVTGTALPRYTF. The CDR3 DNA follows: TGTGCCTGGAGTGTAACGGGGACAGCCTTACCGCGCTACACCTTC. The full variable domain, completed using reference TRBV30 and TRBJ1-2, is SQTIHQWPATLVQPVGSPLSLECTVEGTSNPNLYWYRQAAGRGLQLLFYSVGIGQISSEVPQNLSASRPQDRQFILSSKKLLLSDSGFYLCAWSVTGTALPRYTFGSGTRLTVV.

The chain uses TRBV3-1 (or the pseudogene TRBV3-2) and TRBJ1-2, with D perhaps matching TRBD1 (6 bases). This CDR3 contains 15 residues. Germline values: CDR1 LGHDT, CDR2 YNNKEL (reference sequence). V was trimmed by 0 bases and J by 8 bases, leaving 16 bases between them. CDR3 loop: CASSQEGRRGVGYTF. DNA of the CDR3: TGTGCCAGCAGCCAAGAGGGTCGCAGGGGAGTCGGCTACACCTTC.

The chain links TRBV5-6 to TRBJ2-2; TRBD1 might be the D (6 bases). The CDR3 sequence is 15 residues long. Trimming pared 0 bases from V and 3 bases from J, leaving 9 bases between. Germline CDR1 reads SGHDT; CDR2 reads YYEEEE. CDR3 coding DNA: TGTGCCAGCAGCTTGGGACAGGCGCACACCGGGGAGCTGTTTTTT. Its translation is CASSLGQAHTGELFF.

This chain joins TRBV10-3 and TRBJ2-2; no definite D call. The CDR3 loop spans 13 amino acids. CDR1 and CDR2 from the germline V gene are ENHRY and SYGVKD. V lost 3 bases and J lost 3, with 5 bases in between. CDR3 nucleotide sequence: TGTGCCATCAGTGACTTTTACACCGGGGAGCTGTTTTTT. Amino acids: CAISDFYTGELFF.

J is TRBJ2-2 and V is TRBV7-9; D perhaps matches TRBD1 (6 bases). Germline CDR1 SEHNR, CDR2 FQNEAQ (reference sequence). V was trimmed by 6 bases and J by 3 bases, leaving 14 bases between them. CDR3 length: 15 amino acids. Here the CDR3 reads CASSLQGFDTGELFF. CDR3 bases: TGTGCCAGCAGTCTACAGGGCTTTGACACCGGGGAGCTGTTTTTT.

V usage is TRBV7-8 and J usage is TRBJ1-3, with 8 bases that match TRBD1. The germline CDR1 and CDR2 sequences are SGHVS and FQNEAQ. CDR3 length equals 13 residues. Trimming cost V 11 bases and J 5 bases; bases outside gene matches: 8. The CDR3 DNA follows: TGTGCCGGAAGGGACAGGACAAGAAACACCATATATTTT. Translated, it gives CAGRDRTRNTIYF.